This T cell receptor (beta chain) was obtained from a study of T cell repertoires in cytomegalovirus infection. On the study more broadly: It can be stated that public TCR beta signatures indicated CMV infection as well as a matching HLA type.

To note about this clonotype: Its antigen is unknown.

The CDR3 has 17 amino acids. Germline assignment: CDR1 LNHDA and CDR2 SQIVND (reference sequence). V dropped 5 bases and J dropped 0 bases, with 17 bases sitting between them. Points from the study as a whole: Carriage of CMV together with the relevant HLA was identifiable through cumulative public TCR beta family frequency. Predominance within the ex vivo response was attributable to HLA-C-restricted CMV-specific TCR beta clonotypes.

TCRdb ran MiXCR on the reads and lists one entry per CDR3 protein. Counted here are roughly 300,000 distinct CDR3 sequences, around a tenth occurring once; the ten biggest clones make up around 4%. The receptor was derived from a human donor in good health (CMV status not recorded). Some clones in this sample may be carry-over from other donors' samples. Input material: PBMCs. The chain combines TRBV19 with TRBJ2-1; TRBD2 is a possible D gene (5 bases). CDR3 sequence (DNA): TGTGCCAGTAGTGCCTTCCAAGCGGCTAGCTCCTACAATGAGCAGTTCTTC. Translated: CASSAFQAASSYNEQFF.